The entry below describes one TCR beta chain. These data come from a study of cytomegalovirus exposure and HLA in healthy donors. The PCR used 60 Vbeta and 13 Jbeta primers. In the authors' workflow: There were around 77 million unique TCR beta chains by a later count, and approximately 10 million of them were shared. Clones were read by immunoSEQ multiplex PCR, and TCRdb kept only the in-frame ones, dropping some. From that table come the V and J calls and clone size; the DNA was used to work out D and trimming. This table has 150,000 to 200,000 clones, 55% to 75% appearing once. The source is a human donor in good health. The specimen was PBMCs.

CDR3 in DNA: TGTGCCAGCAACCAACAGGGGGCAGGAGGCTACACCTTC. It codes for CASNQQGAGGYTF. The V gene is TRBV9, the J gene TRBJ1-2; 9 bases match TRBD1. Germline values: CDR1 SGDLS, CDR2 YYNGEE. V lost 6 bases to trimming and J lost 8 bases; unmatched junction nucleotides: 8. The CDR3 runs 13 residues.